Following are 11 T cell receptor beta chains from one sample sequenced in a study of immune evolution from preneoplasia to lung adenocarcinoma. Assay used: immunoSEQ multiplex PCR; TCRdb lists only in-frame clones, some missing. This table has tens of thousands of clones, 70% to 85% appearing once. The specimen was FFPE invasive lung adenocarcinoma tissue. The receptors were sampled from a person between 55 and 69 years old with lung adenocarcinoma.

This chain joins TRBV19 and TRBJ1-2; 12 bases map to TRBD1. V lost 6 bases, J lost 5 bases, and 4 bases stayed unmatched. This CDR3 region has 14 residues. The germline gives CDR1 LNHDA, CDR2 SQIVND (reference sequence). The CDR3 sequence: CASRGTGGNYGYTF. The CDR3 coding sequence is TGTGCCAGTAGGGGGACAGGGGGCAATTATGGCTACACCTTC. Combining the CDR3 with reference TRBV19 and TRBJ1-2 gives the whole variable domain DGGITQSPKYLFRKEGQNVTLSCEQNLNHDAMYWYRQDPGQGLRLIYYSQIVNDFQKGDIAEGYSVSREKKESFPLTVTSAQKNPTAFYLCASRGTGGNYGYTFGSGTRLTVV.

The CDR3 DNA is TGTGCCTGGAGGGTCCTCTCTGGAAACACCATATATTTT. It specifies CAWRVLSGNTIYF. The V gene is TRBV30, the J gene TRBJ1-3; the D is unclear. Trimming removed 3 bases from V and 0 bases from J, with 6 bases in between. The CDR3 spans 13 residues. CDR1 GTSNPN and CDR2 SVGIG come from the germline V gene (reference sequence).

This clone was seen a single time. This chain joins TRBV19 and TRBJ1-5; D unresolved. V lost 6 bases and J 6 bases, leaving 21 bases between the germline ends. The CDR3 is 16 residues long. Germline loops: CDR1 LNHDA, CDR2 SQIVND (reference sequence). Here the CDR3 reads CASSLTIELLGQPQHF. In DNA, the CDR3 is TGTGCCAGTAGCCTAACGATAGAACTGCTGGGTCAGCCCCAGCATTTT. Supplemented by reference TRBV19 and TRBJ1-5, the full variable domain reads DGGITQSPKYLFRKEGQNVTLSCEQNLNHDAMYWYRQDPGQGLRLIYYSQIVNDFQKGDIAEGYSVSREKKESFPLTVTSAQKNPTAFYLCASSLTIELLGQPQHFGDGTRLSIL.

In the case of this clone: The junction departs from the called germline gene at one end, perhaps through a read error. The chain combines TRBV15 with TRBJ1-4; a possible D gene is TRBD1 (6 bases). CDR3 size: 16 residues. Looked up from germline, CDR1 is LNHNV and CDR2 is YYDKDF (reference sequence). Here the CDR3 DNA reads TGTGTCACCAGCAGAGATAAAGGAACAGGGTATGAAAAACTGTTTTTT. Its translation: CVTSRDKGTGYEKLFF. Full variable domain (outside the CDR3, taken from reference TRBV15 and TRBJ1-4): DAMVIQNPRYQVTQFGKPVTLSCSQTLNHNVMYWYQQKSSQAPKLLFHYYDKDFNNEADTPDNFQSRRPNTSFCFLDIRSPGLGDTAMYLCVTSRDKGTGYEKLFFGSGTQLSVL.

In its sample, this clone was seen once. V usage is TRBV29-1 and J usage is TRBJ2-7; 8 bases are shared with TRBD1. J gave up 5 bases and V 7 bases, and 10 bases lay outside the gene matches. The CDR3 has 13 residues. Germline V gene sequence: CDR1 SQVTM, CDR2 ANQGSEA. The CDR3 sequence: CSGPRDRGHEQYF. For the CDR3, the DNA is TGCAGCGGCCCCCGAGACAGGGGACACGAGCAGTACTTC.

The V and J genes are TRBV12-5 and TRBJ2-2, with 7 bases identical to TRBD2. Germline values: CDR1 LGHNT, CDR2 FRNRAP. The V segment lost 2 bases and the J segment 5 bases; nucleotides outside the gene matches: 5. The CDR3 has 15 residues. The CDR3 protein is CASGLPQAGTGELFF. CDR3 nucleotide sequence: TGTGCTAGTGGTTTGCCTCAAGCGGGGACCGGGGAGCTGTTTTTT.

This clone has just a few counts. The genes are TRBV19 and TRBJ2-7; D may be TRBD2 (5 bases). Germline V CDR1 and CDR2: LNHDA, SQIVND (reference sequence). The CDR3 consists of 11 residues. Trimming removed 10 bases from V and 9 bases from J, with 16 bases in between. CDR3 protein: CATEQEDVQYF. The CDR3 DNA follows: TGTGCCACCGAGCAGGAGGACGTGCAGTACTTC. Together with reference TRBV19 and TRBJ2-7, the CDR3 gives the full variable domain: DGGITQSPKYLFRKEGQNVTLSCEQNLNHDAMYWYRQDPGQGLRLIYYSQIVNDFQKGDIAEGYSVSREKKESFPLTVTSAQKNPTAFYLCATEQEDVQYFGPGTRLTVT.

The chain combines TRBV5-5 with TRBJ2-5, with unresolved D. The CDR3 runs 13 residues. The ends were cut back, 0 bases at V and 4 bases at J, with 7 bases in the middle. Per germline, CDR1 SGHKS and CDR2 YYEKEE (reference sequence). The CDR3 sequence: CASSLGPVETQYF. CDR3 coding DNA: TGTGCCAGCAGCTTGGGGCCCGTAGAGACCCAGTACTTC.

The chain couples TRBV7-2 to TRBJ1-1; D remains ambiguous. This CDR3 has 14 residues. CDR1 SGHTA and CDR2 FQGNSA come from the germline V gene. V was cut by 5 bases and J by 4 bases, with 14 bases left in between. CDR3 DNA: TGTGCCAGCAGCCTCTCCGCCGGGGTCACTGAAGCTTTCTTT. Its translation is CASSLSAGVTEAFF.

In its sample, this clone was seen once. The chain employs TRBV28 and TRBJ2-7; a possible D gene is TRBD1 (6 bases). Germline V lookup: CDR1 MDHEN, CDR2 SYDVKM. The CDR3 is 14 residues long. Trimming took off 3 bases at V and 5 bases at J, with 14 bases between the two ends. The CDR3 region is CASSLRQGKNEQYF. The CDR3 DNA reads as TGTGCCAGCAGTTTGAGGCAGGGGAAGAACGAGCAGTACTTC.

The CDR3 spells CASLGQGSDTQYF. CDR3 DNA: TGTGCCAGCCTAGGACAGGGTTCAGATACGCAGTATTTT. The chain carries TRBV5-4 and TRBJ2-3; the match to TRBD1 covers 8 bases. J lost 4 bases, V lost 7 bases, and 5 bases had no gene match. This CDR3 has 13 amino acids. Per germline, CDR1 SGHNT and CDR2 YYREEE (reference sequence).